This record concerns one TCR beta chain sequence. The specificity of this receptor is unknown. No qualities accompany the bases; no much larger clone lies one base away. The sample comes from a study of TIL therapy for anti-PD-1-resistant metastatic lung cancer (dated by TCRdb to 2020 to 2023). The study in broad terms: Tumors were harvested before any PD-1/PD-L1 blockade; patients then received nivolumab, and those progressing received lymphodepletion, expanded TIL infusion and IL-2. Enrolled patients had a median age of around 56 years (range about 38-85) and a median tumor PD-L1 proportion score of less than 7%. T cell receptor beta sequencing of tumor and peripheral blood served to follow clonotypes across the tumor, the expanded TIL product, and serial blood samples. Across the cohort, whole-exome sequencing showed a median non-synonymous tumor mutation burden of approximately 1.5 mutations per megabase. Most of the cohort had lung adenocarcinoma, several tumors were EGFR-mutant and two were ALK-rearranged, and half of the patients were current or former smokers. What the research found in general, with its limitations: The study protocol defined all tumor marker inferences as exploratory. The cohort was highly selected, with more treatment-naive, never-smoker and oncogene-addicted patients than typical, limiting generalizability. The baseline peripheral repertoire was partially replaced by infused TIL clonotypes, which then decayed over months, and no apparent association between persistence and response was found.

CDR1 and CDR2 are drawn from the germline V gene (reference sequence): LNHDA, SQIVND. Trimming accounts for 2 bases at V and 2 bases at J, while the number of junction bases matched to no gene is 7. From its cysteine to its phenylalanine, the CDR3 spans 16 amino acids. Here the CDR3 DNA is all that survives: 48 bases in frame from base 1. The immunoSEQ v3 hsTCRB kit was used to amplify TCR beta CDR3 regions from genomic DNA through bias-controlled multiplex PCR. The TCR libraries were sequenced on an Illumina NextSeq 500 to 1.5 million to 2.5 million read pairs for survey level or about 5-6 million read pairs for deep level. The published analysis was carried out like this. The immunoSEQ Analyzer software assigned V, D and J genes, filtered out non-productive sequences, and reported clonality. Repertoires were compared using productive Simpson clonality and Morisita overlap index of productive TRB rearrangements between infused TIL and blood. The absolute count of a clonotype in blood was estimated by multiplying the lymphocyte count by the CD3+ fraction and by the productive frequency of the clone. Held by TCRdb, this immuneACCESS table contains in-frame sequences only and omits some clones. Under half of the omission traces to an unresolved V gene where checked; the cause of the rest is unknown. From that table come the V and J calls and clone size; the DNA was used to work out D and trimming. The sample table shows around 30,000 clones, and about 80% are seen once. In total, the top ten clones hold less than 3% of the sample.

The time point label on this specimen signifies: pre-treatment sample, taken before nivolumab and TIL therapy. Adults with stage 4 NSCLC were enrolled from October 2017 to early 2020 in a dual-center phase I trial. The samples were drawn from an open-label, single-arm phase I trial testing tumor-infiltrating lymphocyte therapy combined with nivolumab in advanced non-small cell lung cancer. Blood mononuclear cells from EDTA tubes were separated on a Ficoll gradient and snap-frozen as pellets, and DNA was extracted from the cells using a Qiagen mini-prep kit. The source of this sequence is a woman between 30 and 85 years old with non-small cell lung cancer. The sample consisted of blood, taken at baseline. The chain is made from TRBV19 and TRBJ2-3; 7 bases in the junction line up with TRBD2. The DNA sequence follows: TGTGCCAGTAGTATATGGGAGGGAGGGATCACAGATACGCAGTATTTT. Its protein reads: CASSIWEGGITDTQYF.